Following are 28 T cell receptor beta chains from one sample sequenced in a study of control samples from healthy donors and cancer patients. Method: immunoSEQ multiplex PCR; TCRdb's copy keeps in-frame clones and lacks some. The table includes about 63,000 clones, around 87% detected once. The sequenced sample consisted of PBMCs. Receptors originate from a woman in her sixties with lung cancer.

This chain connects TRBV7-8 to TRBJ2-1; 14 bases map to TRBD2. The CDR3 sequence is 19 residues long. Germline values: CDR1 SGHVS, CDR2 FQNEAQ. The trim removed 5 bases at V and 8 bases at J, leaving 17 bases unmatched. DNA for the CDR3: TGTGCCAGCAGCCGATCACCTGGACTAGCGGGAGGAGATATTGATGAGCAGTTCTTC. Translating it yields CASSRSPGLAGGDIDEQFF.

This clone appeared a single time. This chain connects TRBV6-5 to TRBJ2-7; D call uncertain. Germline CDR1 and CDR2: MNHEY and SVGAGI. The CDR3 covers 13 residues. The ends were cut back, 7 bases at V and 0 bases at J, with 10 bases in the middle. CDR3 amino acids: CASTQAASYEQYF. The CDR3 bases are TGTGCCAGCACCCAAGCCGCCTCCTACGAGCAGTACTTC.

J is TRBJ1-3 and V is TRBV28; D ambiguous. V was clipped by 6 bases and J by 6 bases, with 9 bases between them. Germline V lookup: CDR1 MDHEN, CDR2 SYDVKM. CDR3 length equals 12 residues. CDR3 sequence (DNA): TGTGCCAGCAGCGCTTTGAAAAACACCATATATTTT. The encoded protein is CASSALKNTIYF.

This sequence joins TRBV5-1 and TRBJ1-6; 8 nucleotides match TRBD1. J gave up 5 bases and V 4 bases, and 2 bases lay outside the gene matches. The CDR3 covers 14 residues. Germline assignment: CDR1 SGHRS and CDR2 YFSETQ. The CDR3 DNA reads TGCGCCAGCAGCCTACAGGGGGATAATTCACCCCTCCACTTT. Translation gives CASSLQGDNSPLHF.

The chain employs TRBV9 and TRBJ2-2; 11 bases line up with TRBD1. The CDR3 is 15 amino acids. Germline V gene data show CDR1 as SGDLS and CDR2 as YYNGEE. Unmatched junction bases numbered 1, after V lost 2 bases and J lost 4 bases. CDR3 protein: CASSVGQGATGELFF. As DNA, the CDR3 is TGTGCCAGCAGCGTCGGACAGGGGGCCACCGGGGAGCTGTTTTTT. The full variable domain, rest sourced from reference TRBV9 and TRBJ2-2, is DSGVTQTPKHLITATGQRVTLRCSPRSGDLSVYWYQQSLDQGLQFLIQYYNGEERAKGNILERFSAQQFPDLHSELNLSSLELGDSALYFCASSVGQGATGELFFGEGSRLTVL.

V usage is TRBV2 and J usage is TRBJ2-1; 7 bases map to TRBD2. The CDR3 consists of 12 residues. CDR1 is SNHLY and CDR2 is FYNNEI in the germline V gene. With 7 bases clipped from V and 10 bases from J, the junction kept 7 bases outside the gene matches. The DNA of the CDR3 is TGTGCCAGCAATAGGGACTACATAGAGCAGTTCTTC. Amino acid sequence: CASNRDYIEQFF.

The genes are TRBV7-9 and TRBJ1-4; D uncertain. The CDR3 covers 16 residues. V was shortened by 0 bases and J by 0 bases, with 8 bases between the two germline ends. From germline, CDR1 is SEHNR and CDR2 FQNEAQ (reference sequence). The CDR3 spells CASSLAILPTNEKLFF. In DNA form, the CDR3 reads TGTGCCAGCAGCTTAGCGATCCTGCCAACTAATGAAAAACTGTTTTTT.

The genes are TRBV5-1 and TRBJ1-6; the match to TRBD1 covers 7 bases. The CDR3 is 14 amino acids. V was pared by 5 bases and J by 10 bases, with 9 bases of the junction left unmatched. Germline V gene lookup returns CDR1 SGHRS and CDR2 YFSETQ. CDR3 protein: CASSPGTEGSPLHF. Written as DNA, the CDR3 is TGCGCCAGCAGTCCCGGGACAGAAGGCTCACCCCTCCACTTT.

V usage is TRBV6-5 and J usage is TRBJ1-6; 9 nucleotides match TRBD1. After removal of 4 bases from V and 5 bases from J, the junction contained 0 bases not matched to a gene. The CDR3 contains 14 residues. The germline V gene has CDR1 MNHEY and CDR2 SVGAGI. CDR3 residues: CASSWDRDNSPLHF. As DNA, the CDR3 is TGTGCCAGCAGTTGGGACAGGGATAATTCACCCCTCCACTTT.

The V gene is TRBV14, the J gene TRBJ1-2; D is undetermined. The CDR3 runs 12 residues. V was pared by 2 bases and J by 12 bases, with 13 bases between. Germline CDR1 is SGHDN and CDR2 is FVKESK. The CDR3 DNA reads TGTGCCAGCAGCCAAAACCCCAGCACTCACACCTTC. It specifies CASSQNPSTHTF.

The CDR3 DNA reads as TGTGCCAGCAGCCATATTAGGTTGAACACCGGGGAGCTGTTTTTT. It is translated as CASSHIRLNTGELFF. The chain employs TRBV7-8 and TRBJ2-2; D gene unclear. The CDR3 covers 15 residues. V was pared by 5 bases and J by 1 base, with 11 bases between. Germline V CDR1 and CDR2: SGHVS, FQNEAQ.

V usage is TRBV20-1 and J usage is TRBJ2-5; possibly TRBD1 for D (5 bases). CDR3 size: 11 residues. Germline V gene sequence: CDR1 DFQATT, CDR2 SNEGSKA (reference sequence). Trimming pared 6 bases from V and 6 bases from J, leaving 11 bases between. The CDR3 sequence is CSAGQGQTQYF. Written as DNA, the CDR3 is TGCAGTGCGGGGCAGGGTCAGACCCAGTACTTC.

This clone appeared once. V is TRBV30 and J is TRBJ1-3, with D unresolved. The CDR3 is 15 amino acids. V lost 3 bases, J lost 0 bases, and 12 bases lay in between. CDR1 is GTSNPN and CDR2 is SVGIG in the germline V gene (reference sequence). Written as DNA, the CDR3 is TGTGCCTGGAGGAGAGACCCGGCCTCTGGAAACACCATATATTTT. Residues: CAWRRDPASGNTIYF.

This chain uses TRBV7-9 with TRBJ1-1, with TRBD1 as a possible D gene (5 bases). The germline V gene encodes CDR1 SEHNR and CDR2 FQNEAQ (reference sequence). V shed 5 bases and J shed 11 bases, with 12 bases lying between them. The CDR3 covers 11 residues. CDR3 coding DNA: TGTGCCAGCAGCGCGGCTGCAGGGGCTTTCTTT. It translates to CASSAAAGAFF.

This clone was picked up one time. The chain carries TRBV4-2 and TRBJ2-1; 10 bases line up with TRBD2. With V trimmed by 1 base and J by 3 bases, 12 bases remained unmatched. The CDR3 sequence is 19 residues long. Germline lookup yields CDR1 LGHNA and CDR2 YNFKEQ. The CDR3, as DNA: TGTGCCAGCAGCCAAGTTCAGCTAGCGGGGGACCTACGCTACAATGAGCAGTTCTTC. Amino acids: CASSQVQLAGDLRYNEQFF.

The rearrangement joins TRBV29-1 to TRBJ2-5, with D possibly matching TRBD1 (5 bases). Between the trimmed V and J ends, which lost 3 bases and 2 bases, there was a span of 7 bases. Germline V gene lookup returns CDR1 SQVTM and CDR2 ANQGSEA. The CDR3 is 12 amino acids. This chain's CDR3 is CSVESGQETQYF. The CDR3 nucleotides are TGCAGCGTTGAGTCAGGGCAAGAGACCCAGTACTTC. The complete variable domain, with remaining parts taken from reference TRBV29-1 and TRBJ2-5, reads SAVISQKPSRDICQRGTSLTIQCQVDSQVTMMFWYRQQPGQSLTLIATANQGSEATYESGFVIDKFPISRPNLTFSTLTVSNMSPEDSSIYLCSVESGQETQYFGPGTRLLVL.

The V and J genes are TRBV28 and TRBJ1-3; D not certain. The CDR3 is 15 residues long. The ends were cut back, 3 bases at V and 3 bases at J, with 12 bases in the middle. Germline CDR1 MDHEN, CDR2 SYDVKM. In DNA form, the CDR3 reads TGTGCCAGCAGTTTCGGACGAACGGGTGGAAACACCATATATTTT. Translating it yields CASSFGRTGGNTIYF.

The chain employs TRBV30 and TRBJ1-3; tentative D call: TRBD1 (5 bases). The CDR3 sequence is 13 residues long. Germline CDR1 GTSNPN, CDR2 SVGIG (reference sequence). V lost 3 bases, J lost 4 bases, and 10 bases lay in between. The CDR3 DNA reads TGTGCCTGGAGCGCCTCAGGGGGAAACACCATATATTTT. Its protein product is CAWSASGGNTIYF.

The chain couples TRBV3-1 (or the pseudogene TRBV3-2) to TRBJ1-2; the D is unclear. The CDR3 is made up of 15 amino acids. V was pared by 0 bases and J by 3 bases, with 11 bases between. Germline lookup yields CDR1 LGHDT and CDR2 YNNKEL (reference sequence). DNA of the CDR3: TGTGCCAGCAGCCAAGAGGGCACAACGTACTATGGCTACACCTTC. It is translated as CASSQEGTTYYGYTF.

The CDR3 region is CATSRSRGEQYF. DNA for the CDR3: TGTGCCACCAGCAGATCCCGTGGCGAGCAGTACTTC. The chain links TRBV15 to TRBJ2-7, with D uncertain. V gave up 2 bases and J gave up 6 bases, with 8 bases separating them. CDR3 length: 12 residues. Germline values: CDR1 LNHNV, CDR2 YYDKDF (reference sequence).

The CDR3 sequence is CASSQAGGGTEAFF. CDR3 coding DNA: TGTGCCAGCAGCCAAGCGGGGGGGGGCACTGAAGCTTTCTTT. V is TRBV3-1 (or the pseudogene TRBV3-2) and J is TRBJ1-1, with D perhaps matching TRBD1 (5 bases). Germline CDR1 is LGHDT and CDR2 is YNNKEL (reference sequence). V was cut by 1 base and J by 4 bases, with 10 bases left in between. There are 14 residues in the CDR3.

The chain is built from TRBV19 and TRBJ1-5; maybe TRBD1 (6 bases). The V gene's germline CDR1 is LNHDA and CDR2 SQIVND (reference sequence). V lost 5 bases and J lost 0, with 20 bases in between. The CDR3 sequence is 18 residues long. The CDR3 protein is CASSPGGTNFYSNQPQHF. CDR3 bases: TGTGCCAGTAGTCCCGGGGGGACAAACTTTTATAGCAATCAGCCCCAGCATTTT.

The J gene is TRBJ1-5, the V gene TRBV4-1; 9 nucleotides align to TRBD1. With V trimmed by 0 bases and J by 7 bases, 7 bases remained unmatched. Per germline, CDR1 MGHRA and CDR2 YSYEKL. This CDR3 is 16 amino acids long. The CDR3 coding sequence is TGCGCCAGCAGCCAAGAGGGACAGGGCAGGCGGCAGCCCCAGCATTTT. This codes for CASSQEGQGRRQPQHF.

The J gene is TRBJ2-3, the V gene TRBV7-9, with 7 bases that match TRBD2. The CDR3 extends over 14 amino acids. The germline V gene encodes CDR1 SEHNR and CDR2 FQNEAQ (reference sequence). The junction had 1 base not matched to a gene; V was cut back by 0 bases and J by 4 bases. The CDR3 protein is CASSLAGGADTQYF. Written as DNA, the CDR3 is TGTGCCAGCAGCTTAGCGGGAGGGGCAGATACGCAGTATTTT.

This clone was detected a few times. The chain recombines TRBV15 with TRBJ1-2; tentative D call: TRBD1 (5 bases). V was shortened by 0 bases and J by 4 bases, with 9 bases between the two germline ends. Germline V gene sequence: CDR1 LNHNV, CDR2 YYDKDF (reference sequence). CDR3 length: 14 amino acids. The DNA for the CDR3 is TGTGCCACCAGCAGAGATCAGGGACCCTATGGCTACACCTTC. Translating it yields CATSRDQGPYGYTF. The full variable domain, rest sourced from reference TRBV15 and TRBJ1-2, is DAMVIQNPRYQVTQFGKPVTLSCSQTLNHNVMYWYQQKSSQAPKLLFHYYDKDFNNEADTPDNFQSRRPNTSFCFLDIRSPGLGDTAMYLCATSRDQGPYGYTFGSGTRLTVV.

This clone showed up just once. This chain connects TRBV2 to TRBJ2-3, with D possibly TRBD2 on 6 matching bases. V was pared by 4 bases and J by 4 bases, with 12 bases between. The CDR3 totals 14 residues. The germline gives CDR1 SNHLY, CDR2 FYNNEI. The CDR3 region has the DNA TGTGCCAGCAGTGCTGAGGGAGGTGCAGATACGCAGTATTTT. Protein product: CASSAEGGADTQYF.

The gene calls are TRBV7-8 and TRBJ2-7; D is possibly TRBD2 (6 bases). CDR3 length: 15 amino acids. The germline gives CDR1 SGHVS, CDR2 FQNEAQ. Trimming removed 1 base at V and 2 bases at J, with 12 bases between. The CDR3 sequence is CASSLGPGETYEQYF. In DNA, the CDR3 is TGTGCCAGCAGCTTAGGGCCGGGGGAGACCTACGAGCAGTACTTC.

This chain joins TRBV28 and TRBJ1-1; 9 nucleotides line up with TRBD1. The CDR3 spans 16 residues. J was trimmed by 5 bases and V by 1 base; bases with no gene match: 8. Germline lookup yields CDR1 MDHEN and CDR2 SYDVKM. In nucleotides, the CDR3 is TGTGCCAGCAGTTTATACTCCGGGACAGGGAGGACTGAAGCTTTCTTT. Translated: CASSLYSGTGRTEAFF.